Each of the 19 T cell receptor beta chains below was sequenced from the same sample in a study of shared clonotypes between healthy human individuals. Using immunoSEQ multiplex PCR, the repertoire was profiled, and TCRdb retains in-frame clones only, with some absent. The sample shows 2,500,000 or so clones, 85% to 95% of them seen only once. Sequencing input: naive CD4+ T cells from PBMCs. The subset: CD45RA+ positively selected. These receptors all stem from a man aged 18 to 30 in good health. Some clones in this sample may be carry-over from other donors' samples.

The rearrangement joins TRBV14 to TRBJ1-2; D is ambiguous. The V gene lost 1 base and the J gene lost 3 bases, with 6 bases spanning the gap. The CDR3 spans 13 residues. CDR1 SGHDN and CDR2 FVKESK come from the germline V gene. The CDR3: CASSQALYYGYTF. The CDR3 DNA follows: TGTGCCAGCAGCCAAGCTCTTTACTATGGCTACACCTTC.

The V and J genes are TRBV2 and TRBJ2-1; 9 bases agree with TRBD2. The J segment lost 7 bases and the V segment lost 8 bases, leaving 9 bases of the junction unmatched. CDR1 and CDR2 (germline): SNHLY, FYNNEI. There are 14 residues in the CDR3. Written as DNA, the CDR3 is TGTGCCAGCGGCCCCGGGACTAGCTTAAATGAGCAGTTCTTC. Protein product: CASGPGTSLNEQFF.

The chain employs TRBV28 and TRBJ1-3, with D possibly being TRBD1 (5 bases). The CDR3 is 18 residues long. Germline V gene data show CDR1 as MDHEN and CDR2 as SYDVKM. V was trimmed by 6 bases and J by 0 bases, leaving 21 bases between them. CDR3 DNA: TGTGCCAGCAGGGGAGCTCTGGGGGAGGGGCACTCTGGAAACACCATATATTTT. It is translated as CASRGALGEGHSGNTIYF.

This sequence joins TRBV9 and TRBJ2-2; 10 bases match TRBD2. This CDR3 comprises 15 residues. Germline V gene data show CDR1 as SGDLS and CDR2 as YYNGEE. The J segment lost 7 bases and the V segment lost 6 bases, leaving 9 bases of the junction unmatched. DNA for the CDR3: TGTGCCAGCACCCAGCTACTAGCGGGACACGGGGAGCTGTTTTTT. Translating gives CASTQLLAGHGELFF.

The chain combines TRBV7-2 with TRBJ1-1, with 7 bases aligning to TRBD1. V was pared by 1 base and J by 8 bases, with 7 bases of the junction left unmatched. This CDR3 has 14 amino acids. Germline loops: CDR1 SGHTA, CDR2 FQGNSA. As DNA, the CDR3 is TGTGCCAGCAGCTTAGGGTACCAGGGGGGAGAAGCTTTCTTT. It yields the protein CASSLGYQGGEAFF. Full variable domain (missing parts from reference TRBV7-2 and TRBJ1-1): GAGVSQSPSNKVTEKGKDVELRCDPISGHTALYWYRQSLGQGLEFLIYFQGNSAPDKSGLPSDRFSAERTGGSVSTLTIQRTQQEDSAVYLCASSLGYQGGEAFFGQGTRLTVV.

This clone has only a few counts. CDR3 protein: CASSHGRNTEAFF. The DNA for the CDR3 is TGTGCCAGCAGCCACGGAAGGAACACTGAAGCTTTCTTT. The chain is built from TRBV5-6 and TRBJ1-1, with D unresolved. Germline V lookup: CDR1 SGHDT, CDR2 YYEEEE. CDR3 length: 13 residues. V was pared by 4 bases and J by 1 base, with 8 bases between.

In the case of this clone: Different DNA sequences within this sample yield the same CDR3. This chain links TRBV18 with TRBJ1-2; possible D gene TRBD1, 5 bases. The length of the CDR3 is 14 residues. Germline V gives CDR1 KGHSH, CDR2 LQKENI. V was trimmed by 1 base and J by 4 bases, leaving 10 bases between them. CDR3: CASSPQGLGYGYTF. The CDR3 DNA reads as TGTGCCAGCTCACCACAGGGGCTGGGCTATGGCTACACCTTC.

J is TRBJ1-3 and V is TRBV5-6; D gene ambiguous. Germline lookup yields CDR1 SGHDT and CDR2 YYEEEE. CDR3 length: 13 amino acids. V was cut by 3 bases and J by 7 bases, with 11 bases left in between. The CDR3 DNA follows: TGTGCCAGCAGCTGGGCAGGCTCGAACACCATATATTTT. Amino acids: CASSWAGSNTIYF. The full variable domain, rest sourced from reference TRBV5-6 and TRBJ1-3, is DAGVTQSPTHLIKTRGQQVTLRCSPKSGHDTVSWYQQALGQGPQFIFQYYEEEERQRGNFPDRFSGHQFPNYSSELNVNALLLGDSALYLCASSWAGSNTIYFGEGSWLTVV.

The chain has TRBV4-2 and TRBJ2-3; TRBD2 agrees at 10 bases. The CDR3 consists of 17 residues. The junction had 10 bases not matched to a gene; V was cut back by 4 bases and J by 3 bases. The germline CDR1 and CDR2 sequences are LGHNA and YNFKEQ. CDR3 protein: CASSLEPSGRGTDTQYF. DNA for the CDR3: TGTGCCAGCAGCCTTGAGCCAAGCGGGAGGGGAACAGATACGCAGTATTTT.

The V call is TRBV7-9, the J call TRBJ2-7, with 7 bases that match TRBD1. Germline values: CDR1 SEHNR, CDR2 FQNEAQ (reference sequence). The CDR3 covers 14 residues. V lost 3 bases to trimming and J lost 5 bases; unmatched junction nucleotides: 7. In DNA form, the CDR3 reads TGTGCCAGCAGCTTGATACAGGGGTGGAACGAGCAGTACTTC. It codes for CASSLIQGWNEQYF.

This clone is a singleton in its sample. V and J are TRBV7-2 and TRBJ2-1; unclear D gene. V lost 0 bases and J lost 1, with 7 bases in between. CDR3 length: 15 amino acids. In germline, CDR1 is SGHTA, CDR2 FQGNSA. The CDR3: CASSLASHSYNEQFF. CDR3 bases: TGTGCCAGCAGCTTAGCTAGTCATTCCTACAATGAGCAGTTCTTC.

The chain recombines TRBV7-8 with TRBJ2-3; no firm D call. Trimming stripped 1 base from V and 1 base from J, with 6 bases between. Germline V lookup: CDR1 SGHVS, CDR2 FQNEAQ. The CDR3 length is 14 residues. This CDR3 is CASSLVARTDTQYF. In DNA form, the CDR3 reads TGTGCCAGCAGCTTAGTGGCCCGCACAGATACGCAGTATTTT. Filled out from reference TRBV7-8 and TRBJ2-3, the complete variable domain reads GAGVSQSPRYKVAKRGQDVALRCDPISGHVSLFWYQQALGQGPEFLTYFQNEAQLDKSGLPSDRFFAERPEGSVSTLKIQRTQQEDSAVYLCASSLVARTDTQYFGPGTRLTVL.

To note about this clone: The sample carries other DNA sequences with the same CDR3. V gene TRBV7-9 combines with J gene TRBJ2-7, with D perhaps TRBD1 or TRBD2 (6 bases each). Germline V lookup: CDR1 SEHNR, CDR2 FQNEAQ (reference sequence). V was clipped by 5 bases and J by 0 bases, with 11 bases between them. The CDR3 contains 14 residues. The chain's CDR3 is CASSPGGGSYEQYF. CDR3 nucleotides: TGTGCCAGCAGCCCAGGAGGGGGCTCCTACGAGCAGTACTTC. The variable domain in full, completed from reference TRBV7-9 and TRBJ2-7, reads DTGVSQNPRHKITKRGQNVTFRCDPISEHNRLYWYRQTLGQGPEFLTYFQNEAQLEKSRLLSDRFSAERPKGSFSTLEIQRTEQGDSAMYLCASSPGGGSYEQYFGPGTRLTVT.

The genes are TRBV9 and TRBJ1-1; 7 bases agree with TRBD1. The junction had 9 bases not matched to a gene; V was cut back by 4 bases and J by 6 bases. Germline-derived CDR1 and CDR2 are SGDLS and YYNGEE. CDR3 length: 14 residues. CDR3 in amino acids: CASSITGDRAEAFF. In DNA form, the CDR3 reads TGTGCCAGCAGCATAACCGGGGACAGAGCTGAAGCTTTCTTT. Complete variable domain (other parts from reference TRBV9 and TRBJ1-1): DSGVTQTPKHLITATGQRVTLRCSPRSGDLSVYWYQQSLDQGLQFLIQYYNGEERAKGNILERFSAQQFPDLHSELNLSSLELGDSALYFCASSITGDRAEAFFGQGTRLTVV.

The chain has TRBV18 and TRBJ2-7; D is undetermined. The CDR3 sequence is 12 residues long. Germline V gene data show CDR1 as KGHSH and CDR2 as LQKENI. V lost 5 bases and J lost 2, with 7 bases in between. CDR3 protein: CASSSATYEQYF. The CDR3 DNA reads as TGTGCCAGCTCATCTGCGACCTACGAGCAGTACTTC. Supplemented by reference TRBV18 and TRBJ2-7, the full variable domain reads NAGVMQNPRHLVRRRGQEARLRCSPMKGHSHVYWYRQLPEEGLKFMVYLQKENIIDESGMPKERFSAEFPKEGPSILRIQQVVRGDSAAYFCASSSATYEQYFGPGTRLTVT.

This CDR3 reads CASSFQRGYGYTF. The DNA for the CDR3 is TGTGCCAGCAGTTTCCAACGGGGCTATGGCTACACCTTC. The chain joins TRBV28 to TRBJ1-2; D unclear. CDR3 length equals 13 residues. Germline V lookup: CDR1 MDHEN, CDR2 SYDVKM. V was cut by 3 bases and J by 4 bases, with 9 bases left in between.

This clone has just a few counts. This chain links TRBV7-9 with TRBJ2-1; D assignment may be TRBD1 or TRBD2 (5 bases each). Trimming stripped 2 bases from V and 10 bases from J, with 9 bases between. CDR1 is SEHNR and CDR2 is FQNEAQ in the germline V gene (reference sequence). The CDR3 consists of 12 residues. The CDR3 reads CASSLTGQEQFF. The CDR3 region has the DNA TGTGCCAGCAGCTTAACGGGGCAGGAGCAGTTCTTC. Full variable domain (remainder filled in from reference TRBV7-9 and TRBJ2-1): DTGVSQNPRHKITKRGQNVTFRCDPISEHNRLYWYRQTLGQGPEFLTYFQNEAQLEKSRLLSDRFSAERPKGSFSTLEIQRTEQGDSAMYLCASSLTGQEQFFGPGTRLTVL.

The chain combines TRBV7-9 with TRBJ1-2; no definite D call. This CDR3 comprises 13 residues. Germline values: CDR1 SEHNR, CDR2 FQNEAQ (reference sequence). Trimming took off 2 bases at V and 4 bases at J, with 8 bases between the two ends. Here the CDR3 reads CASSLPTGYGYTF. In nucleotides, the CDR3 is TGTGCCAGCAGCTTACCGACCGGCTATGGCTACACCTTC.

This chain links TRBV7-6 with TRBJ2-7; TRBD1 matches 7 bases. Germline V gene data show CDR1 as SGHVS and CDR2 as FNYEAQ. The CDR3 spans 15 residues. Trimming at V came to 5 bases and at J to 6 bases, leaving 13 bases not matched to a gene. This CDR3 is CASSRQTGSNGEQYF. The CDR3 coding sequence is TGTGCCAGCAGCAGACAGACAGGGAGCAACGGCGAGCAGTACTTC.